The 19 T cell receptor beta chains below come from one sample, sequenced in a study of tumor-infiltrating lymphocytes in primary liver carcinoma. Out of unsorted whole blood came the blood RNA, and germline DNA was extracted as well. Researchers generated TCR beta cDNA from approximately 450 ng of total RNA, relying on a constant-region primer. Slightly modified ARM-PCR served as the procedure for the TCR beta libraries. These libraries came from three rounds of nested multiplex PCR. The first two PCR rounds, nine to ten cycles each, used TRBV1-TRBV30 forward primers and a C-beta reverse primer. TCRdb reprocessed the multiplex PCR reads with MiXCR, giving one entry per CDR3 protein. The sample has nearly 200,000 distinct CDR3 sequences; less than 75% are singletons. Sequencing was carried out using peripheral blood. All receptors come from a woman in her sixties or seventies with primary liver carcinoma and hepatitis B virus infection.

The chain links TRBV11-2 to TRBJ2-3; D is perhaps TRBD1 (6 bases). With the DNA end fitting TRBJ2-5 better, the J assignment may be wrong. There are 13 residues in the CDR3. The germline V gene encodes CDR1 SGHAT and CDR2 FQNNGV. The CDR3: CARNFDRQETQYF. CDR3 sequence (DNA): TGTGCCAGGAACTTTGACAGGCAAGAGACCCAGTACTTC.

Remarks on this clonotype: The CDR3 does not end in the conserved phenylalanine or tryptophan, so this is likely a read error. The limits of the CDR3 on the DNA are not certain, so only TCRdb's listed CDR3 is given. J is TRBJ2-1 and V is TRBV11-2; the tabulated D call, TRBD2, remains unverified against the DNA. CDR1 SGHAT and CDR2 FQNNGV come from the germline V gene. The CDR3 region is 15 residues in length, termini included. CDR3 sequence: CASSTILAGYNEQSL.

Turning to this clonotype: An end of the junction differs from the germline gene, which may be a read error. The chain carries TRBV12-3 or TRBV12-4 and TRBJ1-2, with D possibly TRBD1 on 6 matching bases. The CDR3 runs to 17 residues. In nucleotides, the CDR3 is TGTGCCAGCAGTTTTAGTCAGGCGGGGGCGCTAAACTATAGCTACACCTTC. Translation: CASSFSQAGALNYSYTF.

CDR3 coding DNA: TGTGCCAGCAACCAGGCTAGAGACGGGGAGACCCAGTACTTC. Its translation is CASNQARDGETQYF. This chain uses TRBV4-2 with TRBJ2-5; D not resolved. Germline values: CDR1 LGHNA, CDR2 YNFKEQ. This CDR3 has 14 amino acids. V dropped 7 bases and J dropped 5 bases, with 17 bases sitting between them.

This clonotype showed up many times. The gene calls are TRBV6-1 and TRBJ2-3; D perhaps matches TRBD2 (7 bases). The CDR3 sequence is 17 residues long. Germline V gene data show CDR1 as MNHNS and CDR2 as SASEGT. With 6 bases removed from V and 5 bases from J, the gap between germline ends came to 24 bases. The CDR3 sequence: CASRGDGGPFAGDTQYF. The CDR3 nucleotides are TGTGCCAGCAGGGGGGACGGGGGGCCCTTCGCAGGAGATACGCAGTATTTT.

The V call is TRBV19, the J call TRBJ2-1; 13 bases fit TRBD2. The J segment lost 2 bases and the V segment lost 6 bases, leaving 1 base of the junction unmatched. The CDR3 has 15 amino acids. Germline V gene data show CDR1 as LNHDA and CDR2 as SQIVND (reference sequence). CDR3: CASRGTSGTYNEQFF. CDR3 bases: TGTGCCAGTAGGGGGACTAGCGGGACCTACAATGAGCAGTTCTTC.

In this sample, this clonotype turned up a few times. This chain links TRBV5-1 with TRBJ2-5; no clear D gene. The V and J ends lost 2 bases and 4 bases respectively, with 15 bases between them. This CDR3 is built from 15 residues. Per the germline V gene, CDR1 is SGHRS and CDR2 is YFSETQ. CDR3 sequence (DNA): TGCGCCAGCAGCTTTCGAGCAGGAAAGGGAGAGACCCAGTACTTC. Protein sequence: CASSFRAGKGETQYF.

This chain uses TRBV10-1 with TRBJ1-1; maybe TRBD1 (6 bases). Germline-derived CDR1 and CDR2 are WNHNN and SYGVQD (reference sequence). Trimming cost V 0 bases and J 5 bases, with 7 bases left between them. CDR3 length: 13 residues. The CDR3 region is CASSESQGTEAFF. The CDR3 DNA reads TGCGCCAGCAGTGAGTCGCAGGGGACTGAAGCTTTCTTT.

A single count supports this clonotype. A much larger clone sits a single nucleotide away, making a read error possible. The V gene is TRBV14, the J gene TRBJ1-6; TRBD1 agrees at 8 bases. The germline V gene encodes CDR1 SGHDN and CDR2 FVKESK. The CDR3 sequence is 13 residues long. The CDR3 spells CASSLTGGSPIHF. The CDR3 DNA follows: TGTGCCAGCAGTCTTACAGGGGGTTCACCCATCCACTTT.

CDR3 coding DNA: TGCGCCAGCAGCACAGGGACTAGCCAGGGTACGCAGCATTTT. Translated, it gives CASSTGTSQGTQHF. This chain connects TRBV5-1 to TRBJ2-3, with a tentative D call TRBD1 (6 bases). Matching the DNA end better, TRBJ1-5 makes the J call doubtful. This CDR3 has 14 amino acids. Germline V gene data show CDR1 as SGHRS and CDR2 as YFSETQ.

As for this clonotype: This may arise from a read error, as a much more abundant clone is one base away. The genes are TRBV6-1 and TRBJ1-1; D is unclear. CDR1 MNHNS and CDR2 SASEGT come from the germline V gene. The CDR3 contains 13 residues. The CDR3 DNA is TGTGCCAGCTGTGAATGGAGGAACACTGAAGCTTTCTTT. Protein product: CASCEWRNTEAFF.

J is TRBJ2-4 and V is TRBV18; a possible D gene is TRBD1 (6 bases). Trimming pared 3 bases from V and 2 bases from J, leaving 8 bases between. The CDR3 has 14 residues. Germline CDR1 KGHSH, CDR2 LQKENI. CDR3 protein: CASSPQGTKNIQYF. CDR3 nucleotide sequence: TGTGCCAGCTCACCCCAGGGGACCAAAAACATTCAGTACTTC. The whole variable domain, filled in from reference TRBV18 and TRBJ2-4, reads NAGVMQNPRHLVRRRGQEARLRCSPMKGHSHVYWYRQLPEEGLKFMVYLQKENIIDESGMPKERFSAEFPKEGPSILRIQQVVRGDSAAYFCASSPQGTKNIQYFGAGTRLSVL.

This chain's CDR3 is CASSGWTSGRTYNEQFF. In DNA form, the CDR3 reads TGTGCCAGCAGCGGATGGACTAGCGGGAGGACCTACAATGAGCAGTTCTTC. The chain joins TRBV7-9 to TRBJ2-1; TRBD2 agrees at 14 bases. Per germline, CDR1 SEHNR and CDR2 FQNEAQ (reference sequence). Losses at the gene ends were 5 bases for V and 2 bases for J; bases not matched to a gene: 5. The CDR3 totals 17 residues.

With regard to this clonotype: This may be a read error, as it is one base from a much larger clone. This chain links TRBV29-1 with TRBJ2-1; D is ambiguous. This CDR3 has 13 residues. V lost 5 bases to trimming and J lost 6 bases, with 14 bases between them. Germline values: CDR1 SQVTM, CDR2 ANQGSEA. The CDR3 nucleotides are TGCAGCGTTAGTGACTCGAGCCTCAATGAGCAGTTCTTC. Its translation is CSVSDSSLNEQFF.

About this clonotype itself: As the CDR3 is not closed by the conserved phenylalanine or tryptophan, this likely results from a read error. Because the CDR3's place on the DNA is in doubt, the DNA is left out and the CDR3 is given as listed by TCRdb. V gene TRBV11-2 combines with J gene TRBJ1-2. CDR1 SGHAT and CDR2 FQNNGV come from the germline V gene. Both ends counted, the CDR3 spans 14 residues. The CDR3 sequence: CASSLEPTNYGYII.

A single count supports this clonotype. Sequence at one end of the junction differs from germline and may be a read error. The gene calls are TRBV11-3 and TRBJ1-6, with 7 bases fitting TRBD1. The CDR3 runs to 16 residues. Germline values: CDR1 SGHNT, CDR2 YENEEA. The CDR3 loop is CASSSRRDSDNSPLHF. CDR3 coding DNA: TGTGCTAGCAGCTCAAGACGGGACAGCGATAATTCACCCCTCCACTTT. Supplemented by reference TRBV11-3 and TRBJ1-6, the full variable domain reads EAGVVQSPRYKIIEKKQPVAFWCNPISGHNTLYWYLQNLGQGPELLIRYENEEAVDDSQLPKDRFSAERLKGVDSTLKIQPAELGDSAVYLCASSSRRDSDNSPLHFGNGTRLTVT.

This clonotype was seen more than once but under ten times. This chain connects TRBV7-9 to TRBJ1-2; D is possibly TRBD1 (5 bases). Germline assignment: CDR1 SEHNR and CDR2 FQNEAQ (reference sequence). Trimming cost V 5 bases and J 5 bases, with 18 bases left between them. The CDR3 has 15 residues. The CDR3 reads CASSQGTPVGYGYTF. In DNA, the CDR3 is TGTGCCAGCAGCCAAGGGACTCCCGTGGGGTATGGCTACACCTTC.

Details on this clonotype: This likely comes from a read error, as the CDR3 has no conserved phenylalanine or tryptophan at its end. V usage is TRBV14 and J usage is TRBJ2-5, with TRBD2 matching over 7 bases. The CDR3 is made up of 16 amino acids. Germline V gene lookup returns CDR1 SGHDN and CDR2 FVKESK. The CDR3 here is CASSQLASTNQETQYL. CDR3 nucleotides: TGTGCCAGTAGCCAACTAGCGTCAACCAACCAAGAGACCCAGTACTTA.

V usage is TRBV6-5 and J usage is TRBJ2-7, with D perhaps TRBD1 (5 bases). Germline loops: CDR1 MNHEY, CDR2 SVGAGI. The CDR3 extends over 12 amino acids. The V gene lost 5 bases and the J gene lost 6 bases, with 11 bases spanning the gap. The CDR3 reads CASSGAVFEQYF. For the CDR3, the DNA is TGTGCCAGCAGTGGGGCAGTGTTCGAGCAGTACTTC.